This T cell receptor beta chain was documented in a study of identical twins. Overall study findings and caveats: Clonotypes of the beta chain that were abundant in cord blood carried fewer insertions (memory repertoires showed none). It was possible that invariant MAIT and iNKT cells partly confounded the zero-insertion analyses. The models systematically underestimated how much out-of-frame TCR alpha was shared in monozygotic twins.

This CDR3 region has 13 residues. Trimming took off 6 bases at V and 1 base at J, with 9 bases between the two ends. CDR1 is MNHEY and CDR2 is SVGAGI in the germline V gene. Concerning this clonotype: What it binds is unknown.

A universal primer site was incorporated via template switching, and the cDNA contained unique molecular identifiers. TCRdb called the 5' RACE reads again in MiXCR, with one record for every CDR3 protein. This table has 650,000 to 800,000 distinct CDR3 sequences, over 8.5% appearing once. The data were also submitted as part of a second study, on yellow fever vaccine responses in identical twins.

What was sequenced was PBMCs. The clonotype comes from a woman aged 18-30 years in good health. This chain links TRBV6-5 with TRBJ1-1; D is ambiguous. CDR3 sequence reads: CASRYDGNTEAFF. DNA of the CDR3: TGTGCCAGCAGGTACGACGGGAACACTGAAGCTTTCTTT.